A selection of T cell receptor beta chains follows, all from one sample in a study of blood T cell repertoires in COVID-19. TCRdb's table, derived via immunoSEQ multiplex PCR, lists solely in-frame clones and lacks some. The data hold 300,000 to 450,000 clones, with about 90% observed a single time. The sample taken for sequencing was peripheral blood. The origin of the receptors is a woman aged 25 to 39 with COVID-19, enrolled during active disease. Each CDR3 is given with its conserved first and last residue. The order of the fields is J gene, V gene, clone size, D gene, CDR3 protein, CDR3 DNA. A D gene is named only where the DNA matches it firmly. Part of the rows lack a size; the others show once, few, many or a class for expanded clones.

>TRBJ2-5|TRBV5-4|-|-
CASRSSPQETQYF
TGTGCCAGCAGGTCTAGCCCCCAAGAGACCCAGTACTTC
>TRBJ1-6|TRBV10-3|-|-
CAISESQPGSPLHF
TGTGCCATCAGTGAGAGCCAGCCAGGTTCACCCCTCCACTTT
>TRBJ1-1|TRBV5-1|-|TRBD1
CASSPRGTGGLNTEAFF
TGCGCCAGCAGCCCCAGGGGGACAGGGGGACTGAACACTGAAGCTTTCTTT
>TRBJ1-2|TRBV9|-|-
CASSVDSVGGSGYTF
TGTGCCAGCAGCGTAGATTCAGTAGGGGGTAGCGGCTACACCTTC
>TRBJ2-7|TRBV2|-|TRBD1
CASSEYGTGYEQYF
TGTGCCAGCAGTGAATATGGGACAGGGTACGAGCAGTACTTC
>TRBJ1-4|TRBV30|-|-
CAWSGDSSNEKLFF
TGTGCCTGGAGTGGTGACAGTTCTAATGAAAAACTGTTTTTT
>TRBJ2-1|TRBV5-4|-|TRBD2
CASSFTSGDYNEQFF
TGTGCCAGCAGCTTTACTAGCGGAGACTACAATGAGCAGTTCTTC
>TRBJ1-1|TRBV5-6|-|-
CASQGGATEAFF
TGTGCCAGCCAGGGTGGAGCAACTGAAGCTTTCTTT
>TRBJ2-1|TRBV12-3/TRBV12-4|-|-
CASSLGGRHGQFF
TGTGCCAGCAGTTTAGGCGGGCGGCATGGGCAGTTCTTC
>TRBJ1-4|TRBV23-1|once|-
CASMREKLFF
TGCGCCAGCATGAGGGAAAAACTGTTTTTT
>TRBJ2-7|TRBV7-2|few|TRBD1
CASSLRASGQGASYEQYF
TGTGCCAGCAGCTTAAGGGCCTCCGGGCAGGGGGCCTCCTACGAGCAGTACTTC
>TRBJ2-5|TRBV2|-|-
CASSREFQETQYF
TGTGCCAGCTCGAGGGAGTTCCAAGAGACCCAGTACTTC
>TRBJ1-4|TRBV14|-|-
CASKARWNEKLFF
TGTGCCAGCAAGGCCAGGTGGAATGAAAAACTGTTTTTT
>TRBJ1-5|TRBV6-1|few|-
CASSEVRDSNQPQHF
TGTGCCAGCAGTGAAGTCCGGGATAGCAATCAGCCCCAGCATTTT
>TRBJ1-2|TRBV4-3|-|-
CASSQEGGDVGYTF
TGCGCCAGCAGCCAAGAGGGGGGGGACGTGGGCTACACCTTC